The T cell receptor beta chain described here comes from a study of blood T cells in healthy people across ages (dated by TCRdb to the mid-2010s). About the study as a whole: In model experiments, template switching captured about one uniquely barcoded TCR beta cDNA molecule for every two T cells. To avoid experimental bias, donors of different ages were spread randomly across the sequencing lanes. The donors were split into four age groups: young (average around 17 years), middle-aged (roughly 40), aged (more than 60) and long-lived (under 90). For two donors (one aged 18 to 30 and one aged 80 or older), the study analyzed two additional independent replicas of 1 million unique cDNA reads from the same blood draw. The study measured age-related changes in TCR beta repertoire diversity using deep sequencing normalized with unique cDNA molecular identifiers. Broad study findings and their caveats: Observed TCR beta diversity per million T cells fell roughly linearly with age, and a significant reduction was already apparent by age around 40. Bulk unsorted PBMC profiling prevented conclusive comparison of naive and antigen-experienced compartments. The CMV infection status of donors was not known, potentially confounding age-related changes in expanded clonotypes. Estimates of total diversity from one million sequenced T cells were regarded as lower bounds and underestimates. Compared with the aged group, the long-lived group had more naive CD4+ T cells, fewer expanded clones and increased TCR diversity, a pattern suggesting age selection. The percentage of naive T cells measured by flow cytometry correlated strongly with observed TCR beta diversity.

The library was prepared using 5' RACE. Sequencing was performed on an Illumina HiSeq 2500. A second PCR of about 7 to 12 cycles was run with a J-beta primer mix and a sample-barcoded 5' primer. A template-switch 5' adaptor carrying 12 random nucleotides introduced a unique molecular identifier onto each TCR beta cDNA molecule. At least 2.5 million CDR3-containing paired-end reads were obtained from each sample. First-strand cDNA was synthesized from all RNA with the Mint cDNA synthesis kit, primed by a TRBC-specific oligonucleotide. Following uracil-DNA glycosylase treatment, a first 18-cycle PCR with universal primers M1SS and BC2_uni_R was performed on all cDNA. On the study's bioinformatics: For normalization, 1 million high-quality reads, each with a distinct molecular identifier, were randomly selected from each sample. Reads with shared molecular identifiers were discarded instead of being binned into consensus sequences. MiTCR, with a Q25 quality threshold and the strictest error-elimination algorithm, was used for CDR3 identification, clonotype clustering and error correction. Lower-bound total TCR beta diversity was estimated with a nonparametric unseen species model using Euler transformation. TCRdb ran its own pipeline on the public reads, namely fastp trimming at Q25 and MiXCR clone calling, and kept in-frame beta chains. Rows are unified per CDR3 protein, each entry keeping the most common DNA and genes. The V and J calls were determined by TCRdb, not by the authors. The sample table records 550,000 to 700,000 distinct CDR3 sequences; 27% of these occur just once. The leading ten clones occupy about a fifth of the sample.

Systemically healthy Caucasian individuals from Russia, 39 in total and aged roughly 6 to 95 years, were included as donors. Each donor gave 8 to 10 milliliters of peripheral blood, drawn into EDTA-treated Vacutainer tubes. Ficoll-Paque density-gradient centrifugation was used to isolate PBMCs, with at least 7 million obtained per sample. Trizol reagent was used to extract total RNA from the PBMCs, yielding at least 5 micrograms per sample. The percentages of naive CD45RAhigh/CD27high T cells were determined by flow cytometry on a PBMC aliquot from every donor. This clonotype was picked up a small number of times. Its antigen is not yet known. No per-base quality is available; no much larger clone lies one base away. The germline ends are 10 bases apart after V is trimmed by 5 bases and J by 0 bases. The CDR3 holds 14 amino acids from the cysteine to the phenylalanine. The DNA shown is the 42-base CDR3, in frame from base 1. Sequences ENHRY (CDR1) and SYGVKD (CDR2) are obtained from the germline V gene.

The rearrangement joined TRBV10-3 to TRBJ2-5, with the D gene uncertain. The sequence was collected from an older woman in good health. Sequencing was carried out using blood. The CDR3 in this case is CAISPLRDQETQYF. The DNA sequence is as follows: TGTGCCATCAGTCCCCTTCGGGACCAAGAGACCCAGTACTTC.